This entry describes one T cell receptor (beta chain). Its antigen is undetermined. V was clipped by 5 bases and J by 2 bases; unmatched bases: 4. Germline-derived CDR1 and CDR2 are SEHNR and FQNEAQ (reference sequence). The CDR3 sequence is 15 residues long. The data were obtained in a study of shared clonotypes between healthy human individuals. Profiling relied on immunoSEQ multiplex PCR, and the TCRdb table lists in-frame clones only, not all of them. The sample consists of approximately 2,000,000 clones, around 92% of them appearing once. Study findings and constraints: Genetic and exposure-history diversity was limited by the few donors. The generation probabilities recorded for non-shared clonotypes fell below those of clonotypes shared by all four donors.

Splitting of CD4+ cells produced CD45RA+ naive and CD45RA-negative memory subsets. V is TRBV7-9 and J is TRBJ2-7; TRBD2 agrees at 12 bases. The material sequenced was naive CD4+ T cells from PBMCs. Subset in this sample: CD45RA+ positively selected. The receptor comes from a man aged 18-30 years in good health. Some clones in this sample may be carry-over from other donors' samples. CDR3 amino acids: CASSVASGGAYEQYF. The CDR3 region has the DNA TGTGCCAGCAGCGTCGCTAGCGGGGGGGCCTACGAGCAGTACTTC.